This passage covers 29 T cell receptor beta chains from one sample sequenced in a study of post-analysis software for immune sequencing data. Study-wide results and caveats: Comparison of patients with controls showed about 5 TRBV segments more frequent in patients, TRBV5-6, TRBV5-1 and TRBV20-1 among them.

The TCR beta cDNA libraries contained unique molecular identifiers. Each CDR3 protein gets one entry after TCRdb re-called the PCR reads with MiXCR. This table has fewer than 850,000 distinct CDR3 sequences, 25% to 30% appearing once. Their antigens are not known. Sample: blood. The receptors stem from a girl aged 5-17 years with multiple sclerosis.

This clonotype was detected only a few times. The chain has TRBV2 and TRBJ2-5; no reliable D call. Germline CDR1 and CDR2: SNHLY and FYNNEI. V was trimmed by 6 bases and J by 10 bases, leaving 12 bases between them. The CDR3 runs to 11 residues. The CDR3 loop reads CASRGSWGQYF. Here the CDR3 DNA reads TGTGCCAGCAGGGGGTCGTGGGGCCAGTACTTC.

This clonotype was detected a few times. The V and J genes are TRBV12-3 or TRBV12-4 and TRBJ2-4, with D perhaps TRBD1 (6 bases). This CDR3 region has 15 residues. V shed 6 bases and J shed 8 bases, with 20 bases lying between them. For the CDR3, the DNA is TGTGCCAGCAGCCTGAGGGGGACAACCGGGGACATTCAGTACTTC. Encoded protein: CASSLRGTTGDIQYF.

The gene calls are TRBV24-1 and TRBJ2-5; 10 nucleotides line up with TRBD1. The CDR3 totals 19 residues. Germline-derived CDR1 and CDR2 are KGHDR and SFDVKD. Trimming cost V 0 bases and J 5 bases; bases outside gene matches: 14. The DNA of the CDR3 is TGTGCCACCAGTGATTTGTCGACAGGGGGCGAGAGGAGTCGGGAGACCCAGTACTTC. This translates into CATSDLSTGGERSRETQYF.

This CDR3 is CASRVVAAPYEQYF. The CDR3 DNA follows: TGTGCCAGCAGAGTGGTGGCAGCTCCCTACGAGCAGTACTTC. The genes are TRBV6-5 and TRBJ2-5; the D is unclear. The J call may be in error: the DNA end matches TRBJ2-7 better. The CDR3 has 14 residues. Germline CDR1 is MNHEY and CDR2 is SVGAGI.

The chain recombines TRBV29-1 with TRBJ2-2; D unresolved. The CDR3 extends over 11 amino acids. V shed 6 bases and J shed 6 bases, with 8 bases lying between them. Per the germline V gene, CDR1 is SQVTM and CDR2 is ANQGSEA. This CDR3 is CSVAMAGELFF. The CDR3, as DNA: TGCAGCGTCGCGATGGCCGGGGAGCTGTTTTTT.

This chain uses TRBV6-5 with TRBJ1-4, with no clear D. V was shortened by 0 bases and J by 0 bases, with 14 bases between the two germline ends. This CDR3 region has 18 residues. Germline CDR1 and CDR2: MNHEY and SVGAGI. CDR3 DNA: TGTGCCAGCAGTTACTCCTATTTAAACTCCGCAACTAATGAAAAACTGTTTTTT. Translating gives CASSYSYLNSATNEKLFF.

This clonotype was detected a few times. CDR3: CASSQDFAGPYEQYF. DNA for the CDR3: TGCGCCAGCAGCCAAGATTTCGCAGGGCCCTACGAGCAGTACTTC. The gene calls are TRBV4-3 and TRBJ2-7, with D possibly TRBD1 on 5 matching bases. Deletions cut 0 bases from V and 2 bases from J, with 11 bases between. This CDR3 is 15 amino acids long. CDR1 and CDR2 (germline): LGHNA, YSLEER.

This clonotype turned up a few times. The chain employs TRBV6-1 and TRBJ1-2; 7 bases line up with TRBD1. CDR3 length equals 15 residues. Germline assignment: CDR1 MNHNS and CDR2 SASEGT. V shed 7 bases and J 5 bases; nucleotides not matched to a gene: 13. CDR3: CASNPREGTEYGYTF. The DNA of the CDR3 is TGTGCCAGCAACCCCCGAGAGGGGACAGAATATGGCTACACCTTC.

For the CDR3, the DNA is TGTGCCAGCTCCCAACTCGTACTAGCGGGGAACCCTTCCGCATACAATGAGCAGTTCTTC. Translated: CASSQLVLAGNPSAYNEQFF. This rearrangement joins TRBV18 to TRBJ2-1; 10 nucleotides match TRBD2. The CDR3 consists of 20 residues. With 6 bases clipped from V and 4 bases from J, the junction kept 21 bases outside the gene matches. The germline V gene has CDR1 KGHSH and CDR2 LQKENI.

This clonotype was counted a few times. Sequence at one end of the junction differs from germline and may be a read error. This chain connects TRBV19 to TRBJ1-5; no firm D call. The CDR3 runs to 12 residues. Looked up from germline, CDR1 is LNHDA and CDR2 is SQIVND (reference sequence). The CDR3 sequence is CASMDHGQPQHF. The CDR3 DNA sequence: TGTGCCAGTATGGATCACGGTCAGCCTCAGCATTTT.

The V and J genes are TRBV25-1 and TRBJ2-3; D not resolved. Trimming shortened V by 0 bases and J by 0 bases, and 19 bases separated the two germline ends. The CDR3 extends over 19 amino acids. Germline V CDR1 and CDR2: MGHDK, SYGVNS. The CDR3 DNA sequence: TGTGCCAGCAGTGAATATGTAGGGCCCTTAGGGCCCAGCACAGATACGCAGTATTTT. Its translation: CASSEYVGPLGPSTDTQYF.

Details on this clonotype: A much more abundant neighbour one base away suggests this may be a read error. V gene TRBV20-1 combines with J gene TRBJ2-5; perhaps TRBD1 as D (6 bases). The J call is doubtful: the DNA matches TRBJ2-7 better. CDR3 length: 13 amino acids. Germline CDR1 DFQATT, CDR2 SNEGSKA (reference sequence). The DNA for the CDR3 is TGCAGTGCAGAACCTATTGGGGGCTCCGAGCAGTACTTC. Its translation: CSAEPIGGSEQYF.

There are a few counts of this clonotype. V usage is TRBV5-5 and J usage is TRBJ2-1; 11 positions match TRBD2. Germline CDR1 SGHKS, CDR2 YYEKEE (reference sequence). The CDR3 covers 15 residues. Germline trimming cut 7 bases from V and 4 bases from J; bases unmatched to any gene: 7. CDR3 sequence: CASCLLAGVYNEQFF. The CDR3 region has the DNA TGTGCCAGCTGCCTACTAGCGGGAGTGTACAATGAGCAGTTCTTC.

The rearrangement joins TRBV20-1 to TRBJ1-1; the D is unclear. V lost 3 bases, J lost 3 bases, and 17 bases lay in between. CDR1 and CDR2 from the germline V gene are DFQATT and SNEGSKA (reference sequence). The CDR3 runs to 15 residues. In nucleotides, the CDR3 is TGCAGTGCTAGTTCGGGGAAAGGGTTCGACACTGAAGCTTTCTTT. Its protein product is CSASSGKGFDTEAFF.

The chain has TRBV7-9 and TRBJ1-1; no reliable D call. This CDR3 is built from 15 residues. The V and J ends lost 0 bases and 4 bases respectively, with 12 bases between them. Germline V gives CDR1 SEHNR, CDR2 FQNEAQ (reference sequence). The CDR3 nucleotides are TGTGCCAGCAGCTTAGCAGGGTTTGGTGGCACTGAAGCTTTCTTT. Its protein product is CASSLAGFGGTEAFF.

The rearrangement links TRBV10-3 to TRBJ2-3, with D uncertain. Germline V gives CDR1 ENHRY, CDR2 SYGVKD. V dropped 3 bases and J dropped 4 bases, with 14 bases sitting between them. CDR3 length equals 15 residues. In DNA form, the CDR3 reads TGTGCCATCAGTGATATTATGGCGGTCCCAGATACGCAGTATTTT. It encodes CAISDIMAVPDTQYF.

This clonotype was observed a few times. The chain joins TRBV4-1 to TRBJ2-6; D remains ambiguous. The germline gives CDR1 MGHRA, CDR2 YSYEKL. Trimming stripped 4 bases from V and 4 bases from J, with 11 bases between. The CDR3 is made up of 15 amino acids. The CDR3: CASSPLGRGANVLTF. The CDR3 nucleotides read TGCGCCAGCAGCCCGCTCGGAAGAGGGGCCAACGTCCTGACTTTC.

This clonotype was detected a few times. The chain uses TRBV9 and TRBJ2-5; D remains unclear. The germline gives CDR1 SGDLS, CDR2 YYNGEE. The CDR3 covers 15 residues. The V end lost 0 bases, the J end lost 5 bases, and 14 bases lay between the germline ends. CDR3 region: CASSVESAKGETQYF. The CDR3 bases are TGTGCCAGCAGCGTAGAATCAGCCAAAGGGGAGACCCAGTACTTC.

This chain joins TRBV7-2 and TRBJ1-1, with D possibly matching TRBD1 (5 bases). Germline CDR1 SGHTA, CDR2 FQGNSA. Trimming removed 5 bases from V and 8 bases from J, with 12 bases in between. There are 12 residues in the CDR3. CDR3 residues: CASSTQGWEAFF. The DNA for the CDR3 is TGTGCCAGCAGCACCCAGGGTTGGGAAGCTTTCTTT. The full variable domain, completed using reference TRBV7-2 and TRBJ1-1, is GAGVSQSPSNKVTEKGKDVELRCDPISGHTALYWYRQSLGQGLEFLIYFQGNSAPDKSGLPSDRFSAERTGGSVSTLTIQRTQQEDSAVYLCASSTQGWEAFFGQGTRLTVV.

This clonotype occurred a few times. The CDR3 loop reads CASSLDIRGWNEQFF. In DNA form, the CDR3 reads TGTGCCAGCAGCTTGGATATCCGGGGATGGAATGAGCAGTTCTTC. The rearrangement links TRBV5-5 to TRBJ2-1; possible D gene TRBD2, 5 bases. CDR3 length: 15 residues. Germline V gene data show CDR1 as SGHKS and CDR2 as YYEKEE (reference sequence). Trimming shortened V by 0 bases and J by 7 bases, and 14 bases separated the two germline ends.

V and J are TRBV5-1 and TRBJ2-1; D is unresolved. Germline V gene data show CDR1 as SGHRS and CDR2 as YFSETQ. Trimming cost V 8 bases and J 0 bases, with 15 bases left between them. The CDR3 is 15 amino acids. The CDR3 region is CASTNSLSSYNEQFF. The DNA for the CDR3 is TGCGCCAGTACTAACAGCCTGAGCTCCTACAATGAGCAGTTCTTC.

The V gene is TRBV7-2, the J gene TRBJ1-6; maybe TRBD1 (6 bases). V was trimmed by 5 bases and J by 4 bases, leaving 12 bases between them. The CDR3 is 15 residues long. CDR1 and CDR2 from the germline V gene are SGHTA and FQGNSA. In nucleotides, the CDR3 is TGTGCCAGCAGCACCACACAGGGTTATAATTCACCCCTCCACTTT. It encodes CASSTTQGYNSPLHF.

In the case of this clonotype: Given a much more abundant clone one base away, this may be a read error. V gene TRBV20-1 combines with J gene TRBJ2-7; D possibly matches TRBD1 or TRBD2 (5 bases each). V lost 6 bases and J lost 0, with 12 bases in between. The length of the CDR3 is 13 residues. Germline values: CDR1 DFQATT, CDR2 SNEGSKA (reference sequence). CDR3 in DNA: TGCAGTGCCTGCCGGGACGGCTCCTACGAGCAGTACTTC. Translation gives CSACRDGSYEQYF.

A few counts support this clonotype. The chain joins TRBV9 to TRBJ2-7; TRBD1 matches at 7 bases. CDR1 is SGDLS and CDR2 is YYNGEE in the germline V gene. Trimming cost V 3 bases and J 3 bases; bases outside gene matches: 6. The CDR3 consists of 14 residues. Here the CDR3 DNA reads TGTGCCAGCAGCGGCAGACAGGGTGTCTACGAGCAGTACTTC. Translated: CASSGRQGVYEQYF.

This clonotype came up a few times. CDR3 sequence: CSAIGTGSGAEKLFF. The CDR3 region has the DNA TGCAGCGCCATAGGCACCGGGTCAGGGGCCGAAAAACTGTTTTTT. This chain joins TRBV29-1 and TRBJ1-4; possible D gene TRBD1, 6 bases. Per germline, CDR1 SQVTM and CDR2 ANQGSEA. The V gene lost 7 bases and the J gene lost 8 bases, with 23 bases spanning the gap. The CDR3 extends over 15 amino acids.

The rearrangement uses TRBV21-1 and TRBJ2-2; TRBD1 is the table's D call and was not checked against the DNA. TRBV21-1 is shown as a pseudogene. This CDR3 region has 17 residues. CDR3 residues: CASSAYSGTPNTGELFF. CDR3 nucleotide sequence: TGTGCCAGCAGCGCGTACTCCGGGACACCGAACACCGGGGAGCTGTTTTTT.

This clonotype has just a few counts. The rearrangement joins TRBV20-1 to TRBJ2-3; the match to TRBD2 covers 9 bases. Germline CDR1 reads DFQATT; CDR2 reads SNEGSKA (reference sequence). This CDR3 region has 18 residues. V was clipped by 2 bases and J by 2 bases; unmatched bases: 14. The CDR3 spells CSARRKLAGDKPTDTQYF. The CDR3 coding sequence is TGCAGTGCTAGACGGAAACTAGCGGGTGACAAACCCACAGATACGCAGTATTTT.

The V gene is TRBV12-5, the J gene TRBJ2-5, with 12 positions matching TRBD2. Germline CDR1 LGHNT, CDR2 FRNRAP. The CDR3 runs 15 residues. V lost 4 bases to trimming and J lost 5 bases; unmatched junction nucleotides: 5. CDR3 DNA: TGTGCTAGTGGTTCTAGCGGGGGGGCATGTGAGACCCAGTACTTC. Its protein is CASGSSGGACETQYF.

This chain uses TRBV7-7 with TRBJ2-1; D gene unclear. V lost 5 bases and J lost 6, with 14 bases in between. CDR1 and CDR2 from the germline V gene are SSHAT and FNYEAQ (reference sequence). The CDR3 sequence is 14 residues long. CDR3 amino acids: CASSPRETVNEQFF. The DNA for the CDR3 is TGTGCCAGCAGCCCCCGAGAGACGGTCAATGAGCAGTTCTTC.